These 4 T cell receptor beta chains were sequenced from one sample in a study of Graves' ophthalmopathy and Graves' hyperthyroidism. RNA transcripts were the template, and TCR beta CDR3 regions were amplified from them. Investigators did first-round RT-PCR with HTBI primers, then second-round multiplex PCR. TCRdb called the multiplex PCR reads again in MiXCR, with one record for every CDR3 protein. The sample contains fewer than 600,000 distinct CDR3 sequences, about an eighth of which appear only once. The specimen sequenced was blood. These receptors all come from a woman aged 30 to 39 with Graves' ophthalmopathy.

This clonotype was counted at least ten times. The rearrangement links TRBV6-1 to TRBJ1-5; TRBD1 is a possible D gene (5 bases). The V gene's germline CDR1 is MNHNS and CDR2 SASEGT. Trimming took off 4 bases at V and 6 bases at J, with 13 bases between the two ends. The CDR3 sequence is 14 residues long. CDR3 nucleotide sequence: TGTGCCAGCAGTGGGGACCACGAAAGTCAGCCCCAGCATTTT. This sequence encodes CASSGDHESQPQHF.

As regards this clonotype: Sequence at one end of the junction differs from germline and may be a read error. V is TRBV29-1 and J is TRBJ1-1; D is unclear. This CDR3 region has 13 residues. The germline V gene has CDR1 SQVTM and CDR2 ANQGSEA. CDR3 coding DNA: TGCAGCGCGACCGTCGGCAGGAACACTGGAGCTTTCTTT. It encodes CSATVGRNTGAFF.

This clonotype appeared many times. V is TRBV12-3 or TRBV12-4 and J is TRBJ1-2, with 10 positions matching TRBD1. V trimming: 6 bases; J trimming: 2 bases; junction bases outside the gene matches: 3. The CDR3 is made up of 14 amino acids. The CDR3 nucleotides are TGTGCCAGCAGGGGGACAGGGGAGAACTATGGCTACACCTTC. It specifies CASRGTGENYGYTF.

This clonotype was recorded at least ten times. This chain joins TRBV7-2 and TRBJ2-5; TRBD1 is a possible D gene (5 bases). Trimming stripped 3 bases from V and 5 bases from J, with 13 bases between. Germline V CDR1 and CDR2: SGHTA, FQGNSA. The length of the CDR3 is 14 residues. This chain's CDR3 is CASSFVGAGETQYF. The CDR3 nucleotides are TGTGCCAGCAGCTTTGTTGGGGCAGGGGAGACCCAGTACTTC. Full variable domain (rest looked up from reference TRBV7-2 and TRBJ2-5): GAGVSQSPSNKVTEKGKDVELRCDPISGHTALYWYRQSLGQGLEFLIYFQGNSAPDKSGLPSDRFSAERTGGSVSTLTIQRTQQEDSAVYLCASSFVGAGETQYFGPGTRLLVL.